The T cell receptor beta chain described here comes from a study of shared clonotypes between healthy human individuals (dated by TCRdb to 2019 to 2021). Background for the entire study: A couple of women and three men aged 18 to 49 years were included in the cohort. Different laboratories and diverse techniques were used to prepare libraries and sequence TCR repertoires, to increase sequencing depth and limit assay-specific biases. Per donor, three plates each were used for CD4 naive and CD4 memory, two for CD8 naive, and one for CD8 memory. Per donor, leukapheresis produced somewhere between about 0.94 and 9.5 billion PBMCs. To estimate repertoire size and how much clonotypes are shared between individuals, the study performed deep sequencing of blood TCR repertoires from roughly five healthy adults.

V is shortened by 1 base, J by 1 base, and the region joining them spans 8 bases. The CDR3 starts with the cysteine, ends with the phenylalanine, and has 14 residues. Just CDR3 DNA is preserved here, 42 bases in frame from base 1. The germline V gene yields SGHVS for CDR1 and FQNEAQ for CDR2. CD8 naive samples were obtained by positive selection for CCR7 among CD45RO-negative cells, yielding a CD45RA+CCR7+ population from which TemRA cells were excluded. The donors were healthy, HIV-negative adults with no recently reported acute infections or vaccinations. Every donor was a Caucasian adult residing in Nashville, Tennessee, USA. Blood was collected by leukapheresis, and PBMCs were isolated by Ficoll-Histopaque density gradient centrifugation and then cryopreserved in liquid nitrogen vapor phase. Purity and quantity of every magnetically sorted T cell population were checked by analytical flow cytometry. From each sorted fraction, genomic DNA was isolated and quantified by UV absorbance on a Nanodrop 2000c.

What the work shows at the level of the full study, not this receptor alone: Only blood was sampled, and tissue TCR repertoires likely differ from those in blood. The small number of donors limited the genetic and exposure-history diversity represented. Higher generation probabilities were observed for clonotypes shared by all four sorted-subset donors than for non-shared clonotypes. Based on pairwise subsampling, the degree of clonotype sharing among donors was expected to be affected by sequencing depth. Incomplete sequencing was indicated by rarefaction of sorted-subset datasets, despite the large sequencing depth. Across a handful of donors, approximately 4.9% of naive CD4, approximately 3.5% of naive CD8, about 2.3% of memory CD4, and over 0.35% of memory CD8 clonotypes were shared. Larger estimated clonotype richness was generally found for naive subsets than for memory subsets.

TCR CDR3 regions were amplified from genomic DNA by multiplex PCR using the deep immunoSEQ assay. Genomic DNA extracted from each cell subset was distributed evenly over all wells of several immunoSEQ 96-well plates, and each plate served as one replicate. For sorted subsets, 200 to 250 ng of genomic DNA, equivalent to around 29,000 T cell genomes, went into each replicate PCR. Purified libraries were quantified with a Qubit 3.0 fluorometer, sized on a Bioanalyzer 2100, and re-quantified with the KAPA Library Quantification kit. A separate single-read 150-cycle Illumina NextSeq 550 flow cell was used to sequence each immunoSEQ 96-well plate. On the authors' methods: Because the immunoSEQ output included only junctional sequences and no quality scores, the filtering could not be the same as the filtering used for full-length reads. To assign V/J genes and CDR3, sequences were annotated against IMGT germline references using PyIR, a Python wrapper for IgBLAST v1.9. Reads with weak V/J assignments (E-value above 1e-6), missing CDR3, stop codons, out-of-frame junctions, or ambiguous translated residues were removed. A V3J clonotype was defined by an identical inferred V gene, J gene, and CDR3 amino acid sequence. The percentage overlap between two repertoires was calculated by dividing the number of shared unique clonotypes by the size of the smaller repertoire. Repertoire richness was assessed with RTK rarefaction, the Chao1 estimator, and Recon v2.1 estimates of unobserved clonotypes. Generation probabilities for all TCRbeta clonotypes obtained by the gDNA method from several donors were computed using OLGA. The source is immuneACCESS, and TCRdb retained only in-frame sequences with V and J called. Part of the clones is not carried over; for the studies checked, unresolved V genes explain less than half of this, and the remainder is unexplained. D and trimming come from the DNA, and the V and J calls and clone size come from that table. In this sample the table shows about 2,100,000 clones, just over 90% of which occur a single time. Under 2% of the sample goes to the ten largest clones.

About this clone itself: No cognate antigen has been identified for it. Base qualities are missing; no much larger clone stands one base away.

The TCR comes from a man aged 18 to 30 in good health. Some clones in this sample may be carry-over from other donors' samples. Recombination linked TRBV7-8 to TRBJ2-7; the D gene is possibly TRBD1, with 5 bases matching. Sample: naive CD8+ T cells from PBMCs. The intended sense of this specimen's cell subset or site label: CD45RA+CCR7+. The CDR3 corresponds to CASSLVTESYEQYF. The DNA sequence reads TGTGCCAGCAGCTTAGTGACAGAATCCTACGAGCAGTACTTC.